This TCR beta chain was found in a study of OX40 agonist ivuxolimab in advanced cancers. The data were produced by immunoSEQ multiplex PCR, yet TCRdb's version contains in-frame clones alone and is incomplete. The sample gives fewer than 25,000 clones, 75% to 90% of which show up once; approximately 25% is in the top ten. This TCR was recovered from an adult with an advanced solid tumor such as melanoma, head and neck, liver or kidney cancer. The material was CD4+ or CD8+ T cells sorted from blood, obtained in a trial of the OX40 agonist ivuxolimab.

This chain's CDR3 is CASKGRMNTEAFF. CDR3 coding DNA: TGTGCCAGCAAGGGCAGGATGAACACTGAAGCTTTCTTT. The rearrangement links TRBV28 to TRBJ1-1, with D unclear. The CDR3 length is 13 residues. The V end was cut by 7 bases, the J end by 0 bases, with 9 bases between. The germline CDR1 and CDR2 sequences are MDHEN and SYDVKM.